Described below is a single T cell receptor (beta chain) sequence and its context. This record belongs to a study of shared clonotypes between healthy human individuals. Germline values: CDR1 WNHNN, CDR2 SYGVQD (reference sequence). There are 13 residues in the CDR3. Trimming cost V 3 bases and J 11 bases, with 11 bases left between them. The assay ran at deep level. Assay: immunoSEQ multiplex PCR; the TCRdb copy retains only in-frame clones and omits some. The sample lists around 550,000 clones; around 96% were seen once. Sample: naive CD4+ T cells sorted from blood. Documented subset: CD45RA+ positively selected. The chain has TRBV10-1 and TRBJ2-6; D may be TRBD1 (6 bases). The TCR originated in a woman aged 30 to 39 in good health. CDR3: CASSEGGADVLTF. The CDR3 DNA sequence: TGCGCCAGCAGTGAAGGGGGAGCCGACGTCCTGACTTTC.